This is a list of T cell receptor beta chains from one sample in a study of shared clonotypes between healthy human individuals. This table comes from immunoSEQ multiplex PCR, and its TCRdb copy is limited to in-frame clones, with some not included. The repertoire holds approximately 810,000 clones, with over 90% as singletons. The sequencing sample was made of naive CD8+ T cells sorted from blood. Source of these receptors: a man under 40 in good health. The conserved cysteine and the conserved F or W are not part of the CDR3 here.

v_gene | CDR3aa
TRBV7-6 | ASTIGGGTFFGEAF
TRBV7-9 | ASSFQEHSYEQY
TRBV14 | ASSPPSVSWGDEQF
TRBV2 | ASTSRVVHTIY
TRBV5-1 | ASSILSNGGGETQY
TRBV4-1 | ASSQDLWGLGYEQY
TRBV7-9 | ASSSPTGRHEQF
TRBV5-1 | ASSWDSSYEQY
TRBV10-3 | AIQAGEVYNEQF
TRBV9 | ASSVVSGGEQF
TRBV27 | ASSRRGTNQPQH
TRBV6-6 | ASSYSPRGIDTEAF
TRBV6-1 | ASSKGRGDQPQH
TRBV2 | ASSDSDRGRTGELF
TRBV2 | ASLGERVRGQY
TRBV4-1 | ASSQETGTHTEAF
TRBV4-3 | ASSSIAAPVPEQY
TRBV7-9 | ASSPDRGRDTGELF
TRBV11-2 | ASSPRVVLADTQY
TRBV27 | ASSFTVTNYGYT
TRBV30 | AWSGKPTQGRGGYT
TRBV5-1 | ASSLSLAESTDTQY
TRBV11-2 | ASSPGTSGRDQETQY
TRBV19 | ATYPTSGALNEQF
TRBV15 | ATARDRAYEQY
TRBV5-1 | ASSLPGGTNEQF
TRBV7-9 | ASSPPFPGTGENTEAF
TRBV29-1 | SALGVGDDTGELF
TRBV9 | ASSVGNSGPEQF
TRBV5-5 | ASSLTRPGTGEY
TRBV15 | ATSTPSASGTYEQY
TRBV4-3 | ASSQERGSYEQY
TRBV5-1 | ASSLEGLAGGLPYEQY
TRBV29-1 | SVTGRGVGEQY
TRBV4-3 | ASSQDRGLVGYT
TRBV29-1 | SVWIHSTEAF
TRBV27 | ASSSRQAFYEQY
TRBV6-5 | ASSYSILADTDTQY
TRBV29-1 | SGYQASTNQPQH
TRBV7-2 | ASNQEEGLAGAQSYEQY
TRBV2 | ANGMNQF
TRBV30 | AWSADSSYEQY
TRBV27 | ASSSPYDGTGGSDETQY
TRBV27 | ASSPWTRGYTDTQY
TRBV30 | AWSSGQGNQPQH
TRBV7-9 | ASSSVEAF
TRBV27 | ASSVRGQGYEQY
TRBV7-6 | ASSLARGPLH
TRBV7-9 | ASSFSSSGMPHSYNEQF
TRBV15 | ATSRRSGNTIY